The 12 T cell receptor beta chains listed next were all sequenced from one sample in a study of blood T cell repertoires in COVID-19. Assay: immunoSEQ multiplex PCR; the TCRdb copy retains only in-frame clones and omits some. The sample shows some 250,000 clones, about 86% of them seen only once. Sample: peripheral blood. The receptors derive from an elderly woman with acute or convalescent COVID-19.

The rearrangement uses TRBV5-1 and TRBJ2-5; maybe TRBD1 (8 bases). The V end lost 4 bases, the J end lost 6 bases, and 16 bases lay between the germline ends. Germline-derived CDR1 and CDR2 are SGHRS and YFSETQ. This CDR3 has 14 amino acids. The CDR3 sequence: CASSATGGVQTQYF. The DNA of the CDR3 is TGCGCCAGCAGCGCTACAGGGGGGGTTCAGACCCAGTACTTC.

The chain joins TRBV30 to TRBJ2-3; TRBD2 matches 14 bases. Per the germline V gene, CDR1 is GTSNPN and CDR2 is SVGIG (reference sequence). With 5 bases clipped from V and 4 bases from J, the junction kept 8 bases outside the gene matches. The CDR3 length is 16 residues. Written as DNA, the CDR3 is TGTGCCTGGGGGACTAGCGGGGGAACTTGGGCAGATACGCAGTATTTT. Its protein product is CAWGTSGGTWADTQYF.

The chain carries TRBV28 and TRBJ2-7; 10 bases map to TRBD1. The J segment lost 2 bases and the V segment lost 6 bases, leaving 10 bases of the junction unmatched. The CDR3 has 16 residues. Germline V CDR1 and CDR2: MDHEN, SYDVKM. The CDR3 reads CASSTRQGAKAYEQYF. The CDR3 nucleotides read TGTGCCAGCAGCACCCGACAGGGGGCGAAAGCCTACGAGCAGTACTTC.

The chain combines TRBV9 with TRBJ2-3, with 12 bases lining up with TRBD1. After removal of 3 bases from V and 4 bases from J, the junction contained 6 bases not matched to a gene. Germline V CDR1 and CDR2: SGDLS, YYNGEE. The length of the CDR3 is 16 residues. The CDR3 is CASSGSGTGGPDTQYF. The CDR3 DNA follows: TGTGCCAGCAGCGGATCCGGGACAGGGGGCCCAGATACGCAGTATTTT.

The rearrangement links TRBV5-1 to TRBJ2-2; D unresolved. The CDR3 is 14 amino acids. V was trimmed by 4 bases and J by 1 base, leaving 8 bases between them. The germline gives CDR1 SGHRS, CDR2 YFSETQ. CDR3 protein: CASSPQKNTGELFF. The CDR3 region has the DNA TGCGCCAGCAGCCCACAGAAGAACACCGGGGAGCTGTTTTTT.

This clone was counted a few times. The J gene is TRBJ1-1, the V gene TRBV29-1; D is perhaps TRBD1 (5 bases). Trimming took 3 bases from V and 1 from J, leaving 15 bases between them. Germline CDR1 reads SQVTM; CDR2 reads ANQGSEA. This CDR3 spans 15 amino acids. CDR3 sequence: CSVEASGWSNTEAFF. CDR3 nucleotide sequence: TGCAGCGTTGAGGCCTCAGGGTGGTCGAACACTGAAGCTTTCTTT.

This chain connects TRBV27 to TRBJ2-3, with TRBD2 identical over 8 bases. The CDR3 covers 16 residues. Germline-derived CDR1 and CDR2 are MNHEY and SMNVEV (reference sequence). V gave up 2 bases and J gave up 1 base; unmatched junction bases: 5. CDR3 nucleotides: TGTGCCAGCAGTTTAACCAGGCGGGGGGGCACAGATACGCAGTATTTT. This codes for CASSLTRRGGTDTQYF.

The chain has TRBV9 and TRBJ1-1; no definite D call. The CDR3 is 14 residues long. Trimming left V 0 bases short and J 4 bases short, with 10 bases between. In germline, CDR1 is SGDLS, CDR2 YYNGEE. The CDR3 region has the DNA TGTGCCAGCAGCGTAGTTCCTGAGGGCACTGAAGCTTTCTTT. Its translation: CASSVVPEGTEAFF.

This clone was seen only a few times. The V call is TRBV5-1, the J call TRBJ1-2; TRBD1 is a possible D gene (6 bases). V lost 3 bases, J lost 5 bases, and 17 bases lay in between. The germline V gene has CDR1 SGHRS and CDR2 YFSETQ. The CDR3 totals 15 residues. CDR3 nucleotides: TGCGCCAGCAGCTGGGAAGGGGGGGAAATGTATGGCTACACCTTC. This encodes CASSWEGGEMYGYTF. The variable domain in full, completed from reference TRBV5-1 and TRBJ1-2, reads KAGVTQTPRYLIKTRGQQVTLSCSPISGHRSVSWYQQTPGQGLQFLFEYFSETQRNKGNFPGRFSGRQFSNSRSEMNVSTLELGDSALYLCASSWEGGEMYGYTFGSGTRLTVV.

This chain links TRBV5-8 with TRBJ1-5; 8 bases match TRBD1. The V gene end was trimmed by 4 bases and the J gene end by 3 bases; junction bases not matched to a gene: 3. The CDR3 has 14 amino acids. Germline V gene data show CDR1 as SGHTS and CDR2 as YDEGEE. CDR3 sequence reads: CASSQDRANQPQHF. CDR3 DNA: TGTGCCAGCAGCCAGGACAGGGCCAATCAGCCCCAGCATTTT.

The chain is built from TRBV10-3 and TRBJ2-5, with 10 bases that match TRBD2. Germline CDR1 is ENHRY and CDR2 is SYGVKD. This CDR3 is built from 15 residues. The trim removed 4 bases at V and 1 base at J, leaving 3 bases unmatched. The DNA of the CDR3 is TGTGCCATCAGTGGGGTAGCGGGGGGCCAAGAGACCCAGTACTTC. It codes for CAISGVAGGQETQYF.

This clone was seen a handful of times. The chain recombines TRBV2 with TRBJ1-5; 7 bases are shared with TRBD1. V lost 5 bases to trimming and J lost 0 bases; unmatched junction nucleotides: 4. CDR3 length: 15 residues. Germline V gene sequence: CDR1 SNHLY, CDR2 FYNNEI. DNA of the CDR3: TGTGCCAGCAGTCGGACAGGAGATAGCAATCAGCCCCAGCATTTT. It codes for CASSRTGDSNQPQHF.